Given below is one T cell receptor (beta chain) in context. The data were obtained in a study of shared clonotypes between healthy human individuals. The input for sorted-subset replicate PCRs was approximately 200 ng DNA, tens of thousands of T cell genomes. Clones were read by immunoSEQ multiplex PCR, and TCRdb kept only the in-frame ones, dropping some. The table lists some 1,600,000 clones, 95% to 99% of them singletons. This CDR3 contains 14 residues. In germline, CDR1 is SGHTA, CDR2 FQGTGA. Trimming stripped 5 bases from V and 5 bases from J, with 15 bases between. V gene TRBV7-3 combines with J gene TRBJ2-5; tentative D call: TRBD2 (5 bases). The clonotype comes from a man aged 30-40 years in good health. Sequencing was carried out using naive CD4+ T cells sorted from blood. This sample's subset: CD45RA+ positively selected. CDR3 in amino acids: CASSPSGSRETQYF. CDR3 coding DNA: TGTGCCAGCAGCCCCTCGGGAAGTAGGGAGACCCAGTACTTC. Supplemented by reference TRBV7-3 and TRBJ2-5, the full variable domain reads GAGVSQTPSNKVTEKGKYVELRCDPISGHTALYWYRQSLGQGPEFLIYFQGTGAADDSGLPNDRFFAVRPEGSVSTLKIQRTERGDSAVYLCASSPSGSRETQYFGPGTRLLVL.